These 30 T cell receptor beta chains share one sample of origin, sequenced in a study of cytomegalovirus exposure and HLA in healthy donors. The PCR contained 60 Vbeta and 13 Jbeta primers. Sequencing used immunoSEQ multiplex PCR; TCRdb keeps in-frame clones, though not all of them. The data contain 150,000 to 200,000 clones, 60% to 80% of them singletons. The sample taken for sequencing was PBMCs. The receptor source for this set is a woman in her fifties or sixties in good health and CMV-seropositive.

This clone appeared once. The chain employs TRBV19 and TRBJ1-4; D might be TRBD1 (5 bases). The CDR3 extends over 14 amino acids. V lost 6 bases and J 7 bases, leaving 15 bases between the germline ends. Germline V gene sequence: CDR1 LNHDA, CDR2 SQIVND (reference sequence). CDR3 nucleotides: TGTGCCAGTAGGACAACGGGCAGGGTTGAAAAACTGTTTTTT. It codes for CASRTTGRVEKLFF. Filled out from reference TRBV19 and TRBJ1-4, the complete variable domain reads DGGITQSPKYLFRKEGQNVTLSCEQNLNHDAMYWYRQDPGQGLRLIYYSQIVNDFQKGDIAEGYSVSREKKESFPLTVTSAQKNPTAFYLCASRTTGRVEKLFFGSGTQLSVL.

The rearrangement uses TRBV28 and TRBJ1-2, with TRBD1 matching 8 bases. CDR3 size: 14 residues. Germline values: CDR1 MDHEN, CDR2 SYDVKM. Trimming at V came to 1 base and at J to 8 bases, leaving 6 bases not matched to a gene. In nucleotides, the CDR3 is TGTGCCAGCAGTTTATCCGGACAGGGAGTAGGCTACACCTTC. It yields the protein CASSLSGQGVGYTF.

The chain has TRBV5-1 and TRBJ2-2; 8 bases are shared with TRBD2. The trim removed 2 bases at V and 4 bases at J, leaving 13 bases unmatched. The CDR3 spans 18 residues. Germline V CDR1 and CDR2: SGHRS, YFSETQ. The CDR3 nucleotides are TGCGCCAGCAGCTTTATTACGGGGGGGCCGTTCGGCACCGGGGAGCTGTTTTTT. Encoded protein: CASSFITGGPFGTGELFF.

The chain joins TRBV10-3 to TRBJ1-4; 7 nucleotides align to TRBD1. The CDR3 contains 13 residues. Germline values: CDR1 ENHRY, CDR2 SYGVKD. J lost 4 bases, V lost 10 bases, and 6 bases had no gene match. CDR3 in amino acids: CANSGGYNEKLFF. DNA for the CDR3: TGTGCCAACTCAGGGGGTTATAATGAAAAACTGTTTTTT.

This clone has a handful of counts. The CDR3 loop reads CASSDPYQRTGDRGTEAFF. The CDR3 DNA reads as TGTGCCAGCAGTGATCCCTACCAGAGGACAGGGGATAGAGGCACTGAAGCTTTCTTT. V gene TRBV2 combines with J gene TRBJ1-1, with 9 positions matching TRBD1. CDR1 and CDR2 from the germline V gene are SNHLY and FYNNEI. The trim removed 3 bases at V and 4 bases at J, leaving 18 bases unmatched. CDR3 length: 19 residues.

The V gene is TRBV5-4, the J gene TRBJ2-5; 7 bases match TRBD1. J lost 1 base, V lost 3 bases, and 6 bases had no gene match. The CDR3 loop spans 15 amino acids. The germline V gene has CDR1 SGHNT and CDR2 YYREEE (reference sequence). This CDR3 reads CASSSGRQGQETQYF. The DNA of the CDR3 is TGTGCCAGCAGCTCGGGTCGACAGGGCCAAGAGACCCAGTACTTC.

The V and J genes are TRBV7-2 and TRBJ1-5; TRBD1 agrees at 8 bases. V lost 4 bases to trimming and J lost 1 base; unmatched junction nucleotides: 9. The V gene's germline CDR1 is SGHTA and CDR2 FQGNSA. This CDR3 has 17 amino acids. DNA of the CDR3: TGTGCCAGCAGCTCGAGACCCGGGACAGGCAGCAATCAGCCCCAGCATTTT. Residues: CASSSRPGTGSNQPQHF.

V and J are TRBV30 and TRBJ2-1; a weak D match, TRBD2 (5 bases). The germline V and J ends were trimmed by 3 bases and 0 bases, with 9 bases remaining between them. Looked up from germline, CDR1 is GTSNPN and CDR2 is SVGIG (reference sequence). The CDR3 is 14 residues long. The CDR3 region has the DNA TGTGCCTGGAGGGACTCTCTCTCCTACAATGAGCAGTTCTTC. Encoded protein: CAWRDSLSYNEQFF.

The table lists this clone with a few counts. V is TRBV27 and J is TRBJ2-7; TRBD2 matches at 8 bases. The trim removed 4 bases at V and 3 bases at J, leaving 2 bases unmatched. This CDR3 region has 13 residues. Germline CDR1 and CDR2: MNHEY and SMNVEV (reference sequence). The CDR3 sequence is CASSSGLGYEQYF. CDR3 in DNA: TGTGCCAGCAGTTCGGGACTAGGCTACGAGCAGTACTTC.

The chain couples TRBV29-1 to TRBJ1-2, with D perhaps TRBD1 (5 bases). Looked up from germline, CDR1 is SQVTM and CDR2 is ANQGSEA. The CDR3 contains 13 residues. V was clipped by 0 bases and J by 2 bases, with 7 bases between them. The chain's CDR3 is CSVEDGQNYGYTF. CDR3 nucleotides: TGCAGCGTTGAAGATGGACAAAACTATGGCTACACCTTC.

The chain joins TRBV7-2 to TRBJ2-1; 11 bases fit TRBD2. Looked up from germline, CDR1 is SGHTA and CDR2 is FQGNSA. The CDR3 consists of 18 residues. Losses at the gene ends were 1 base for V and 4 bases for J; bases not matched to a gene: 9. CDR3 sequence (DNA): TGTGCCAGCAGCTTAGGGGTCATAGCGGGAGGGATGTACAATGAGCAGTTCTTC. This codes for CASSLGVIAGGMYNEQFF.

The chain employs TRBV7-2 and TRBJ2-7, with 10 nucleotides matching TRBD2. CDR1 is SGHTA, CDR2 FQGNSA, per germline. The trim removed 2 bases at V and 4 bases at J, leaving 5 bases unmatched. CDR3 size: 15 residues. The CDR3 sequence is CASSLSGGASYEQYF. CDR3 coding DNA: TGTGCCAGCAGCTTAAGCGGGGGGGCCTCATACGAGCAGTACTTC.

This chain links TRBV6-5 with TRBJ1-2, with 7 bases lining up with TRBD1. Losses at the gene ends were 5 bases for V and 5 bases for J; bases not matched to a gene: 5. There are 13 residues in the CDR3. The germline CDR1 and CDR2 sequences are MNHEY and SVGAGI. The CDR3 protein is CASSRDRRYGYTF. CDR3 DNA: TGTGCCAGCAGTAGGGACAGACGATATGGCTACACCTTC.

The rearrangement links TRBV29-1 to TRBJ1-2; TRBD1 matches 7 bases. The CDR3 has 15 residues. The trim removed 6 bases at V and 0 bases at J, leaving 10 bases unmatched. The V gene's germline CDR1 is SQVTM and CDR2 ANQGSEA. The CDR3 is CSVAKRDRANYGYTF. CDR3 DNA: TGCAGCGTCGCAAAACGGGACAGAGCTAACTATGGCTACACCTTC.

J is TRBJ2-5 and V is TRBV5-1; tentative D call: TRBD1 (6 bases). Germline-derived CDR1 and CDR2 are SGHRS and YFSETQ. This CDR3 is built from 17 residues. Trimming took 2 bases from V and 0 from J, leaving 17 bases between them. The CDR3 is CASSLPPPQGYQETQYF. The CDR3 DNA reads TGCGCCAGCAGCTTACCCCCCCCACAGGGATACCAAGAGACCCAGTACTTC.

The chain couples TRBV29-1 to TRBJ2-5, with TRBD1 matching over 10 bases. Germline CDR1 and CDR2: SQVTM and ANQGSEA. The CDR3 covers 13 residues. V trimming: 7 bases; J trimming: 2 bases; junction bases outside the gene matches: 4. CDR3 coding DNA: TGCAGCGCTAGGGGACAGGGGCAAGAGACCCAGTACTTC. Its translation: CSARGQGQETQYF.

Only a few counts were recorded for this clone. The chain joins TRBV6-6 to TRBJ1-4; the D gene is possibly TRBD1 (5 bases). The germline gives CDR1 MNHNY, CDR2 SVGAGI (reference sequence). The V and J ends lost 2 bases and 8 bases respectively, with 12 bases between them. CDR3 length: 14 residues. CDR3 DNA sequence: TGTGCCAGCAGTTACGTCCAGGGAGGAGAAAAACTGTTTTTT. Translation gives CASSYVQGGEKLFF.

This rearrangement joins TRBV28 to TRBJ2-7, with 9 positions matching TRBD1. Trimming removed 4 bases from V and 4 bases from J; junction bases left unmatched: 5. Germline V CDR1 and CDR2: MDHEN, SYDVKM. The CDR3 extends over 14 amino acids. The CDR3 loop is CASSYGQGSYEQYF. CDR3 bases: TGTGCCAGCAGTTACGGACAGGGGTCATACGAGCAGTACTTC.

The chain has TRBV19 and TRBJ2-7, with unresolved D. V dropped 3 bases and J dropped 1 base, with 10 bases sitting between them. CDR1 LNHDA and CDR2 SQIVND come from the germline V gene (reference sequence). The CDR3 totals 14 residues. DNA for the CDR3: TGTGCCAGTAGTATTCTAGTCGGTTCCTACGAGCAGTACTTC. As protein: CASSILVGSYEQYF.

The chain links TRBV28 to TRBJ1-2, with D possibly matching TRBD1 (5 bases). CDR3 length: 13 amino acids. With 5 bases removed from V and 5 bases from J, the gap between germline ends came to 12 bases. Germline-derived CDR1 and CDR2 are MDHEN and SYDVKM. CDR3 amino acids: CASSLAGEYGYTF. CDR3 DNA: TGTGCCAGCAGTCTTGCGGGGGAGTATGGCTACACCTTC.

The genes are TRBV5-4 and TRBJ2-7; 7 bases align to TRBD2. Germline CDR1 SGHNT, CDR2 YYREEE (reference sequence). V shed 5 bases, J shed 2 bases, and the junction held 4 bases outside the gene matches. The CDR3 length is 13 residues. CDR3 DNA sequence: TGTGCCAGCAGTCCCGGGGGGACCTACGAGCAGTACTTC. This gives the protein CASSPGGTYEQYF.

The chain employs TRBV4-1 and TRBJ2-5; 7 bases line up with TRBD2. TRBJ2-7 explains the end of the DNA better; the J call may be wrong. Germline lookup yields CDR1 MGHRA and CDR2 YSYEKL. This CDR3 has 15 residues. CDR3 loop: CASSQGGGSSYEQYF. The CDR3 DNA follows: TGCGCCAGCAGCCAAGGCGGGGGTAGCTCCTACGAGCAGTACTTC.

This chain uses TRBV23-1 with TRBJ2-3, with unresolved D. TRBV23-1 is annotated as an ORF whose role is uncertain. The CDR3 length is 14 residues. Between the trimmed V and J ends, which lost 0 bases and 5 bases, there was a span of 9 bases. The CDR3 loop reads CASSQSTQLDTQYF. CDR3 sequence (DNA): TGCGCCAGCAGTCAATCAACCCAGTTAGATACGCAGTATTTT.

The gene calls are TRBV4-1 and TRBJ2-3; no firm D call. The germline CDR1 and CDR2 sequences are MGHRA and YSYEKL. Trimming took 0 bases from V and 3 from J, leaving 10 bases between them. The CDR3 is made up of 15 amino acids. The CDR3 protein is CASSQDGQRTDTQYF. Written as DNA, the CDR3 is TGCGCCAGCAGCCAAGACGGCCAGAGGACAGATACGCAGTATTTT.

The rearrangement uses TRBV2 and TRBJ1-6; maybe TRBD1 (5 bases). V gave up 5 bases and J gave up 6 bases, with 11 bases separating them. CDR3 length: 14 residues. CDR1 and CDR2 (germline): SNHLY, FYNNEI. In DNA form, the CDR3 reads TGTGCCAGCAGTTCCGACAGAGTTAATTCACCCCTCCACTTT. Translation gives CASSSDRVNSPLHF.

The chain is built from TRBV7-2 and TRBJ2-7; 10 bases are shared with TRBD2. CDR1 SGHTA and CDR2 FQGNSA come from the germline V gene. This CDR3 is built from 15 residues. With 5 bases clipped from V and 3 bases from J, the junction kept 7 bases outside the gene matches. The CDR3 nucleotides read TGTGCCAGCAGCCCGCAGCGGGGGGGCCTCTACGAGCAGTACTTC. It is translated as CASSPQRGGLYEQYF.

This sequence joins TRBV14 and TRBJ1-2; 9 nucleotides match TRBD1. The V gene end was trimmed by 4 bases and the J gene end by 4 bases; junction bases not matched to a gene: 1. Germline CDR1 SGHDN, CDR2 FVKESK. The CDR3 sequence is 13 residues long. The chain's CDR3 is CASSRDRAYGYTF. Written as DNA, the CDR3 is TGTGCCAGCAGCCGGGACAGGGCCTATGGCTACACCTTC.

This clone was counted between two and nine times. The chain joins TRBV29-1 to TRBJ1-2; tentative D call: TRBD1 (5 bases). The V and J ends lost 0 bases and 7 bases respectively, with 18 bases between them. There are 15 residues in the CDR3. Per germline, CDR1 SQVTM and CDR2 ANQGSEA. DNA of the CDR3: TGCAGCGTTGAAGATGCGGGACCCCTGCCAGGTGGCTACACCTTC. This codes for CSVEDAGPLPGGYTF.

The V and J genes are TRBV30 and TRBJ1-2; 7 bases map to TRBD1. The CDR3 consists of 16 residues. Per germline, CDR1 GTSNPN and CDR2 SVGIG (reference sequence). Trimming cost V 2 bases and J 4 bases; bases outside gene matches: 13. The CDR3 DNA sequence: TGTGCCTGGAGTTCTCAAGGGACAGTAGCCATCTATGGCTACACCTTC. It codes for CAWSSQGTVAIYGYTF. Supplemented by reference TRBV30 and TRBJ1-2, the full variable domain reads SQTIHQWPATLVQPVGSPLSLECTVEGTSNPNLYWYRQAAGRGLQLLFYSVGIGQISSEVPQNLSASRPQDRQFILSSKKLLLSDSGFYLCAWSSQGTVAIYGYTFGSGTRLTVV.

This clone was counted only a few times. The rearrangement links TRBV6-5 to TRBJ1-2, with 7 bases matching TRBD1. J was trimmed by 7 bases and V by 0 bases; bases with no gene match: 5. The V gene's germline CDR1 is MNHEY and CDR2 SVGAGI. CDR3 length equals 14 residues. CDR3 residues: CASSYSTGSGGYTF. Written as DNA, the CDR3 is TGTGCCAGCAGTTACTCGACAGGGTCTGGTGGCTACACCTTC.